Following are 15 T cell receptor beta chains from one sample sequenced in a study of blood T cell repertoires in COVID-19. The repertoire was sequenced with immunoSEQ multiplex PCR; TCRdb's copy has only in-frame clones and lacks some. Among more than 40,000 clones, about nine tenths were seen once, and the ten largest hold 5% to 5.5%. Material for sequencing was peripheral blood. Every receptor here comes from a man between 70 and 80 years old with acute or convalescent COVID-19.

This chain joins TRBV27 and TRBJ2-2; D possibly corresponds to TRBD1 (7 bases). The CDR3 extends over 18 amino acids. Germline CDR1 is MNHEY and CDR2 is SMNVEV (reference sequence). V dropped 5 bases and J dropped 8 bases, with 27 bases sitting between them. The CDR3 DNA is TGTGCCAGCAGTGATTATGAGGGGGCTAGCGCCCCGGGTGGGGAGCTGTTTTTT. Protein sequence: CASSDYEGASAPGGELFF.

The CDR3 DNA sequence: TGCGCCAGCAGCCAAGCCGAAGGGGGTACTGAAGCTTTCTTT. Translated: CASSQAEGGTEAFF. The rearrangement joins TRBV4-3 to TRBJ1-1; tentative D call: TRBD1 (6 bases). Trimming removed 1 base at V and 5 bases at J, with 11 bases between. Germline V lookup: CDR1 LGHNA, CDR2 YSLEER. The CDR3 is 14 residues long.

This chain connects TRBV19 to TRBJ1-6; possible D gene TRBD1, 5 bases. V dropped 5 bases and J dropped 6 bases, with 14 bases sitting between them. The germline V gene encodes CDR1 LNHDA and CDR2 SQIVND (reference sequence). There are 15 residues in the CDR3. Here the CDR3 DNA reads TGTGCCAGTAGTTCAAAGGGGCAGTTTAATTCACCCCTCCACTTT. Translation: CASSSKGQFNSPLHF.

CDR3 loop: CASSMTGTNYGYTF. The DNA for the CDR3 is TGTGCCAGTAGTATGACAGGGACTAACTATGGCTACACCTTC. This sequence joins TRBV19 and TRBJ1-2; 7 nucleotides match TRBD1. With V trimmed by 3 bases and J by 0 bases, 1 base remained unmatched. The CDR3 covers 14 residues. CDR1 and CDR2 from the germline V gene are LNHDA and SQIVND (reference sequence). The variable domain in full, completed from reference TRBV19 and TRBJ1-2, reads DGGITQSPKYLFRKEGQNVTLSCEQNLNHDAMYWYRQDPGQGLRLIYYSQIVNDFQKGDIAEGYSVSREKKESFPLTVTSAQKNPTAFYLCASSMTGTNYGYTFGSGTRLTVV.

V and J are TRBV7-2 and TRBJ2-3; 7 nucleotides agree with TRBD2. The CDR3 length is 16 residues. V shed 5 bases and J 1 base; nucleotides not matched to a gene: 9. CDR1 SGHTA and CDR2 FQGNSA come from the germline V gene. In nucleotides, the CDR3 is TGTGCCAGCAGCCCTACAGCGGGGACGCGCACAGATACGCAGTATTTT. Its protein product is CASSPTAGTRTDTQYF. The full variable domain, in which reference TRBV7-2 and TRBJ2-3 provide the parts outside the CDR3, is GAGVSQSPSNKVTEKGKDVELRCDPISGHTALYWYRQSLGQGLEFLIYFQGNSAPDKSGLPSDRFSAERTGGSVSTLTIQRTQQEDSAVYLCASSPTAGTRTDTQYFGPGTRLTVL.

This clone was picked up one time. The rearrangement joins TRBV9 to TRBJ2-2, with D possibly matching TRBD1 (5 bases). V lost 0 bases and J lost 2, with 8 bases in between. Looked up from germline, CDR1 is SGDLS and CDR2 is YYNGEE. This CDR3 has 15 amino acids. The CDR3 nucleotides read TGTGCCAGCAGCGTAGGGACACTTAACACCGGGGAGCTGTTTTTT. Protein: CASSVGTLNTGELFF.

The gene calls are TRBV30 and TRBJ2-3; D is uncertain. Germline loops: CDR1 GTSNPN, CDR2 SVGIG (reference sequence). The CDR3 runs to 14 residues. Trimming pared 2 bases from V and 2 bases from J, leaving 11 bases between. CDR3 protein: CAWSRAGSTDTQYF. For the CDR3, the DNA is TGTGCCTGGAGTCGCGCAGGTTCCACAGATACGCAGTATTTT.

Here the CDR3 reads CASSFNRAYEQYF. The CDR3 region has the DNA TGCGCCAGCAGCTTCAACAGGGCCTACGAGCAGTACTTC. The chain uses TRBV5-1 and TRBJ2-7, with D maybe TRBD1 (6 bases). The CDR3 spans 13 residues. The V end lost 2 bases, the J end lost 2 bases, and 8 bases lay between the germline ends. From germline, CDR1 is SGHRS and CDR2 YFSETQ. Full variable domain (remainder filled in from reference TRBV5-1 and TRBJ2-7): KAGVTQTPRYLIKTRGQQVTLSCSPISGHRSVSWYQQTPGQGLQFLFEYFSETQRNKGNFPGRFSGRQFSNSRSEMNVSTLELGDSALYLCASSFNRAYEQYFGPGTRLTVT.

The chain links TRBV7-2 to TRBJ2-5, with 12 bases identical to TRBD2. The CDR3 runs 15 residues. Germline CDR1 and CDR2: SGHTA and FQGNSA. The junction had 6 bases not matched to a gene; V was cut back by 3 bases and J by 7 bases. In DNA, the CDR3 is TGTGCCAGCAGCTTTGCTAGCGGGGGGGGCAGGACCCAGTACTTC. Encoded protein: CASSFASGGGRTQYF.

The chain uses TRBV6-2 or TRBV6-3 and TRBJ1-4; no definite D call. Germline loops: CDR1 MNHEY, CDR2 SVGEGT. This CDR3 contains 16 residues. The V and J ends lost 2 bases and 0 bases respectively, with 10 bases between them. The CDR3 loop reads CASSYLRTATNEKLFF. As DNA, the CDR3 is TGTGCCAGCAGTTACCTCAGGACTGCAACTAATGAAAAACTGTTTTTT.

The rearrangement links TRBV9 to TRBJ1-1; D might be TRBD1 (5 bases). V was pared by 4 bases and J by 10 bases, with 20 bases between. CDR1 is SGDLS, CDR2 YYNGEE, per germline. The CDR3 totals 14 residues. The CDR3 sequence: CASSPGGDPVGAFF. CDR3 sequence (DNA): TGTGCCAGCAGCCCAGGAGGGGACCCCGTAGGAGCTTTCTTT. The full variable domain, its missing parts supplied by reference TRBV9 and TRBJ1-1, is DSGVTQTPKHLITATGQRVTLRCSPRSGDLSVYWYQQSLDQGLQFLIQYYNGEERAKGNILERFSAQQFPDLHSELNLSSLELGDSALYFCASSPGGDPVGAFFGQGTRLTVV.

This chain connects TRBV5-1 to TRBJ2-2, with a possible D match to TRBD1 (6 bases). CDR3 length: 14 amino acids. The germline V and J ends were trimmed by 4 bases and 2 bases, with 9 bases remaining between them. Looked up from germline, CDR1 is SGHRS and CDR2 is YFSETQ. CDR3 in DNA: TGCGCCAGCAGCACGGACAGAAACACCGGGGAGCTGTTTTTT. Translating gives CASSTDRNTGELFF.

The chain employs TRBV11-2 and TRBJ1-2, with D possibly matching TRBD1 (5 bases). This CDR3 region has 16 residues. Trimming cost V 4 bases and J 3 bases, with 18 bases left between them. The V gene's germline CDR1 is SGHAT and CDR2 FQNNGV. CDR3 residues: CASSSSGGLSDYGYTF. The CDR3 bases are TGTGCCAGCAGCTCCAGCGGGGGGTTATCAGACTATGGCTACACCTTC.

The gene calls are TRBV11-2 and TRBJ2-6; 8 bases are a match to TRBD1. Germline V CDR1 and CDR2: SGHAT, FQNNGV. With 4 bases clipped from V and 0 bases from J, the junction kept 2 bases outside the gene matches. This CDR3 is 16 amino acids long. CDR3 residues: CASSSDRASGANVLTF. The CDR3 DNA is TGTGCCAGCAGCTCGGACAGGGCCTCTGGGGCCAACGTCCTGACTTTC.

V usage is TRBV2 and J usage is TRBJ1-5, with 7 bases identical to TRBD1. CDR1 is SNHLY and CDR2 is FYNNEI in the germline V gene. This CDR3 comprises 17 residues. Unmatched junction bases numbered 10, after V lost 5 bases and J lost 0 bases. CDR3 DNA sequence: TGTGCCAGCAGTAAGGGGGCGCAGAGTTATAGCAATCAGCCCCAGCATTTT. Residues: CASSKGAQSYSNQPQHF.